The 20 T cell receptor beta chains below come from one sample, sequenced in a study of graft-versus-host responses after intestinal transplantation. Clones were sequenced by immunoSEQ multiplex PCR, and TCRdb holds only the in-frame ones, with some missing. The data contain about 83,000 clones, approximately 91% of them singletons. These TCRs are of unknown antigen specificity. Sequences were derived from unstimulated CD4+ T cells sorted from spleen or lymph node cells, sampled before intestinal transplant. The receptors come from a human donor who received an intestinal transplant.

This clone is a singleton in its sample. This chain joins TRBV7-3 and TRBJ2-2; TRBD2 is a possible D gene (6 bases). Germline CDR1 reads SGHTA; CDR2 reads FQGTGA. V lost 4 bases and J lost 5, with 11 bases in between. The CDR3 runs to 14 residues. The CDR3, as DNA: TGTGCCAGCAGCTCCGGGGCGGGGACCGGGGAGCTGTTTTTT. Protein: CASSSGAGTGELFF. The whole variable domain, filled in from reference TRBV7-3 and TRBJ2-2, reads GAGVSQTPSNKVTEKGKYVELRCDPISGHTALYWYRQSLGQGPEFLIYFQGTGAADDSGLPNDRFFAVRPEGSVSTLKIQRTERGDSAVYLCASSSGAGTGELFFGEGSRLTVL.

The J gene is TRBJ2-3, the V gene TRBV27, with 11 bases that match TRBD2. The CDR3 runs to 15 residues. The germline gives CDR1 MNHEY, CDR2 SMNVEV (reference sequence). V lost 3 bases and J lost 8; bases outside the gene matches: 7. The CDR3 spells CASSFLAGGPVTQYF. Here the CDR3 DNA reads TGTGCCAGCAGTTTCTTAGCGGGAGGGCCCGTTACGCAGTATTTT.

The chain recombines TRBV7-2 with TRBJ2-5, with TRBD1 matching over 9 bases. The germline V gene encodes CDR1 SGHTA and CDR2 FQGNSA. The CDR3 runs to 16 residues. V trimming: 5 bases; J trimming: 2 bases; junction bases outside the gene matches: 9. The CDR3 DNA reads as TGTGCCAGCAGCCTCGGACAGGGGCTAGGGCAAGAGACCCAGTACTTC. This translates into CASSLGQGLGQETQYF.

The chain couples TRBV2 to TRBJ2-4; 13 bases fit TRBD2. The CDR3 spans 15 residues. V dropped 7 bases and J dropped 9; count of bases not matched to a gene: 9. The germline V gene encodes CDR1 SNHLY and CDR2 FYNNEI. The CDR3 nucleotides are TGTGCCAGCACCGGACTAGCGGGAGAGCGTGGCATTCAGTACTTC. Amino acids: CASTGLAGERGIQYF.

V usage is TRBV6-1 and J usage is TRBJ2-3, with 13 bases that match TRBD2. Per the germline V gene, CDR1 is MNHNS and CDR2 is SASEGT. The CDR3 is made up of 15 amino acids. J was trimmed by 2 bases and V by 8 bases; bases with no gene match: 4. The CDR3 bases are TGTGCCAGCTCGGGACTAGCGGGGCTCACAGATACGCAGTATTTT. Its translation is CASSGLAGLTDTQYF.

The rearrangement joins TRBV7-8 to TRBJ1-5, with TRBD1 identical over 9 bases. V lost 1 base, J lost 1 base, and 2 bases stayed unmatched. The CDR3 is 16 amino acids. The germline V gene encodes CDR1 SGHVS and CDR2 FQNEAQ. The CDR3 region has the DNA TGTGCCAGCAGCTTAGAAACAGGGGGCAGCAATCAGCCCCAGCATTTT. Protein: CASSLETGGSNQPQHF.

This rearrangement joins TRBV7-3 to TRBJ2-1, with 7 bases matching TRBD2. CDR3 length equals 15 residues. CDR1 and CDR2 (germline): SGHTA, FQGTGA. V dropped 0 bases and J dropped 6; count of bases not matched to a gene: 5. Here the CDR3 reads CASSLTRSSGNEQFF. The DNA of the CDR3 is TGTGCCAGCAGCTTAACGCGGTCTAGCGGCAATGAGCAGTTCTTC.

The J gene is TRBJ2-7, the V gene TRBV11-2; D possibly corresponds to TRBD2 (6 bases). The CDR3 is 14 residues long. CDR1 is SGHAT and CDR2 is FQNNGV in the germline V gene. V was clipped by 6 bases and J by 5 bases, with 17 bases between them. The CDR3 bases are TGTGCCAGCAGGGACACGGACTGGAGGGACGAGCAGTACTTC. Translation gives CASRDTDWRDEQYF.

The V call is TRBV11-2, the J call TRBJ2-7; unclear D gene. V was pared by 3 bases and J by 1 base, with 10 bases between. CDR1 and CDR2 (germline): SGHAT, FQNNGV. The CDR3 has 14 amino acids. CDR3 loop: CASSLTGGSYEQYF. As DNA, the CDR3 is TGTGCCAGCAGCTTGACGGGTGGGTCCTACGAGCAGTACTTC.

CDR3 sequence: CASSWTGGPKNIQYF. CDR3 DNA: TGTGCCAGCAGCTGGACAGGGGGCCCCAAAAACATTCAGTACTTC. This chain uses TRBV5-6 with TRBJ2-4; 11 positions match TRBD1. The CDR3 contains 15 residues. Unmatched junction bases numbered 1, after V lost 3 bases and J lost 2 bases. Germline CDR1 is SGHDT and CDR2 is YYEEEE.

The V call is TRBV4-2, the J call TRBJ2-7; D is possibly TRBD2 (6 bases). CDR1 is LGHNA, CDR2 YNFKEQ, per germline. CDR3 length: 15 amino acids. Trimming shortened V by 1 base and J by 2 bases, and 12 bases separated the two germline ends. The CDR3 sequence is CASSQARERPYEQYF. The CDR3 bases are TGTGCCAGCAGCCAAGCCCGGGAGCGGCCCTACGAGCAGTACTTC.

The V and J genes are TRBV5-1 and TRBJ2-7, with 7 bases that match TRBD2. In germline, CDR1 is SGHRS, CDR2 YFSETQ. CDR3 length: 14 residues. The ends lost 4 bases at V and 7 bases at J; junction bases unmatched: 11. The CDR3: CASSTTVLAPEQYF. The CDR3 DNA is TGCGCCAGCAGCACCACTGTACTAGCGCCGGAGCAGTACTTC.

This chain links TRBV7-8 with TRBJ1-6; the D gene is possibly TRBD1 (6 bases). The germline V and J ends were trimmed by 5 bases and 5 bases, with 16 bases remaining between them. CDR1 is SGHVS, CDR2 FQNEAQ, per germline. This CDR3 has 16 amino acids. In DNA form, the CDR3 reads TGTGCCAGCAGCCAGATGACAGGACTCGATAATTCACCCCTCCACTTT. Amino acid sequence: CASSQMTGLDNSPLHF.

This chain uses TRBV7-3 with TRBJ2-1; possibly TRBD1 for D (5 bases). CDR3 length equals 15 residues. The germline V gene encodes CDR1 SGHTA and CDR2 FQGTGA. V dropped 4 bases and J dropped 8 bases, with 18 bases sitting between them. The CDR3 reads CASSSKTGQGYEQFF. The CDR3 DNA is TGTGCCAGCAGCTCTAAAACGGGTCAGGGTTATGAGCAGTTCTTC.

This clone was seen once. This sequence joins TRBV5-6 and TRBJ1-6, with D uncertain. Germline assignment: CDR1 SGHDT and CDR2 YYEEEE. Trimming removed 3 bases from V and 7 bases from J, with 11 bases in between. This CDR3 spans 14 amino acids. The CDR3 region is CASSSGLSNSPLHF. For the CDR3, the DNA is TGTGCCAGCAGCTCCGGACTGAGCAATTCACCCCTCCACTTT.

The CDR3 loop reads CASSLEGVSYEQYF. DNA for the CDR3: TGTGCCAGCAGCTTAGAAGGAGTATCCTACGAGCAGTACTTC. The chain combines TRBV7-2 with TRBJ2-7, with no clear D. This CDR3 is built from 14 residues. Trimming pared 1 base from V and 1 base from J, leaving 8 bases between. Per germline, CDR1 SGHTA and CDR2 FQGNSA.

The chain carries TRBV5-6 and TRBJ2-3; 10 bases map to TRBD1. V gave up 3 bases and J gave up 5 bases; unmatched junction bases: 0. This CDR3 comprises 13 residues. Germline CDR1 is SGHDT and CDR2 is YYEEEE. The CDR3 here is CASSWTGGDTQYF. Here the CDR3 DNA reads TGTGCCAGCAGCTGGACAGGGGGAGATACGCAGTATTTT.

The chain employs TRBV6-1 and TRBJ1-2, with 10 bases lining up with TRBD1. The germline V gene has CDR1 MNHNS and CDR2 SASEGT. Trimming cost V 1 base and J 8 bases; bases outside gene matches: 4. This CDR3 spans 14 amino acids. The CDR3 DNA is TGTGCCAGCAGTGAAGGGGGGACAGGGGTCGGCTACACCTTC. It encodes CASSEGGTGVGYTF.

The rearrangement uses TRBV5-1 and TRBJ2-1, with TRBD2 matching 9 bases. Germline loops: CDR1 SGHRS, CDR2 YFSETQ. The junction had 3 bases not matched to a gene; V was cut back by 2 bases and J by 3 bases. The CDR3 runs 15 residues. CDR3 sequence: CASSFKAGGYNEQFF. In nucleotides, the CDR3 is TGCGCCAGCAGCTTTAAAGCGGGGGGCTACAATGAGCAGTTCTTC.

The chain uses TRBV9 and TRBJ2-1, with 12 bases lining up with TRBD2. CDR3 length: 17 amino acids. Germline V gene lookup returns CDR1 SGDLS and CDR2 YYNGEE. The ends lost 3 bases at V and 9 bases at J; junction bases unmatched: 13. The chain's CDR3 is CASSALLAGGPSPEQFF. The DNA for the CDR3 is TGTGCCAGCAGCGCTTTACTAGCGGGGGGCCCCAGCCCTGAGCAGTTCTTC.